The rows below give T cell receptor beta chains drawn from one sample of a study of radiotherapy plus CTLA-4 blockade in lung cancer. Method: immunoSEQ multiplex PCR; TCRdb's copy keeps in-frame clones and lacks some. Among tens of thousands of clones listed, around 86% were seen once. Sequenced here: peripheral blood, sampled from a patient treated with radiotherapy plus ipilimumab. The receptors stem from a human donor with non-small cell lung cancer who had stable disease on radiotherapy plus ipilimumab. Both conserved end residues are part of each CDR3. Each record gives: V gene, D gene, clone size, J gene, CDR3 protein, CDR3 DNA. A D gene is named only where the DNA matches it firmly. The size field is filled for only some rows; it gives once, few, many or a size class.

v_call: TRBV11-2; d_call: -; clone_size: once; j_call: TRBJ1-1; cdr3_aa: CASSRQSYTEAFF; cdr3_nt: TGTGCCAGCAGTCGACAGTCCTACACTGAAGCTTTCTTT
v_call: TRBV5-1; d_call: TRBD1; clone_size: -; j_call: TRBJ1-4; cdr3_aa: CASSDGNTGGRNEKLFF; cdr3_nt: TGCGCCAGCAGCGATGGCAATACAGGGGGCAGGAATGAAAAACTGTTTTTT
v_call: TRBV6-6; d_call: TRBD1; clone_size: -; j_call: TRBJ1-2; cdr3_aa: CASSYARQGSGHGYTF; cdr3_nt: TGTGCCAGCAGTTACGCCCGACAGGGATCGGGCCATGGCTACACCTTC
v_call: TRBV7-8; d_call: -; clone_size: -; j_call: TRBJ2-1; cdr3_aa: CASSSQVRNEQFF; cdr3_nt: TGTGCCAGCAGCTCCCAGGTGAGGAATGAGCAGTTCTTC
v_call: TRBV25-1; d_call: -; clone_size: once; j_call: TRBJ2-3; cdr3_aa: CASSGGGGTTDTQYF; cdr3_nt: TGTGCCAGCAGTGGGGGAGGCGGGACAACAGATACGCAGTATTTT
v_call: TRBV7-8; d_call: TRBD1; clone_size: -; j_call: TRBJ1-1; cdr3_aa: CASSFGTGGDTEAFF; cdr3_nt: TGTGCCAGCAGCTTCGGGACAGGGGGAGACACTGAAGCTTTCTTT
v_call: TRBV19; d_call: -; clone_size: -; j_call: TRBJ1-2; cdr3_aa: CASSDRGSYGYTF; cdr3_nt: TGTGCCAGTAGTGATAGGGGAAGCTATGGCTACACCTTC
v_call: TRBV18; d_call: -; clone_size: -; j_call: TRBJ2-5; cdr3_aa: CASSTYQETQYF; cdr3_nt: TGTGCCAGCTCGACGTACCAAGAGACCCAGTACTTC
v_call: TRBV5-6; d_call: -; clone_size: many; j_call: TRBJ1-4; cdr3_aa: CASSLGSEKLFF; cdr3_nt: TGTGCCAGCAGCCTGGGATCGGAAAAACTGTTTTTT
v_call: TRBV19; d_call: -; clone_size: -; j_call: TRBJ1-5; cdr3_aa: CASSMRGRQNQPQHF; cdr3_nt: TGTGCCAGTAGTATGCGGGGGCGGCAGAATCAGCCCCAGCATTTT
v_call: TRBV6-6; d_call: -; clone_size: -; j_call: TRBJ2-1; cdr3_aa: CASSYDMQAGEQFF; cdr3_nt: TGTGCCAGCAGTTACGATATGCAGGCCGGGGAGCAGTTCTTC
v_call: TRBV11-2; d_call: -; clone_size: -; j_call: TRBJ2-3; cdr3_aa: CASSLETGATSTDTQYF; cdr3_nt: TGTGCCAGCAGCTTAGAAACGGGGGCGACTAGCACAGATACGCAGTATTTT
v_call: TRBV6-6; d_call: TRBD1; clone_size: -; j_call: TRBJ1-1; cdr3_aa: CASSYRDRVGTLLF; cdr3_nt: TGTGCCAGCAGTTACCGGGACAGGGTCGGAACACTGTTATTT
v_call: TRBV4-1; d_call: TRBD2; clone_size: -; j_call: TRBJ2-5; cdr3_aa: CASSLGTSGYQETQYF; cdr3_nt: TGCGCCAGCAGCCTAGGGACTAGCGGGTACCAAGAGACCCAGTACTTC
v_call: TRBV19; d_call: -; clone_size: -; j_call: TRBJ1-2; cdr3_aa: CASSMGGSPRRHYGYTF; cdr3_nt: TGTGCCAGTAGTATGGGCGGGTCACCCCGACGGCACTATGGCTACACCTTC
v_call: TRBV7-2; d_call: TRBD2; clone_size: -; j_call: TRBJ2-1; cdr3_aa: CASSLAVTSAYNEQFF; cdr3_nt: TGTGCCAGCAGCTTAGCGGTGACTAGCGCCTACAATGAGCAGTTCTTC
v_call: TRBV19; d_call: -; clone_size: few; j_call: TRBJ1-6; cdr3_aa: CASSIATNSPLHF; cdr3_nt: TGTGCCAGTAGTATAGCCACGAATTCACCCCTCCACTTT
v_call: TRBV25-1; d_call: -; clone_size: once; j_call: TRBJ1-5; cdr3_aa: CASSELGRGSNQPQHF; cdr3_nt: TGTGCCAGCAGTGAATTGGGCAGGGGAAGCAATCAGCCCCAGCATTTT
v_call: TRBV28; d_call: TRBD1; clone_size: -; j_call: TRBJ2-7; cdr3_aa: CASSLSDRGPKYEQYF; cdr3_nt: TGTGCCAGCAGTTTATCCGACAGGGGGCCTAAGTACGAGCAGTACTTC
v_call: TRBV28; d_call: -; clone_size: -; j_call: TRBJ1-3; cdr3_aa: CASSSYTVSGNTIYF; cdr3_nt: TGTGCCAGCAGCTCATACACCGTCTCTGGAAACACCATATATTTT
v_call: TRBV6-1; d_call: TRBD1; clone_size: once; j_call: TRBJ2-7; cdr3_aa: CASSDRDRGRHEQYF; cdr3_nt: TGTGCCAGCAGTGACCGGGACAGGGGGCGACACGAGCAGTACTTC
v_call: TRBV5-1; d_call: -; clone_size: -; j_call: TRBJ2-2; cdr3_aa: CASSIRTGRGTTGELFF; cdr3_nt: TGCGCCAGCAGCATCCGGACAGGGAGGGGGACCACCGGGGAGCTGTTTTTT
v_call: TRBV2; d_call: -; clone_size: -; j_call: TRBJ1-4; cdr3_aa: CASSEGTARGKLFF; cdr3_nt: TGTGCCAGCAGTGAAGGGACAGCCCGGGGAAAACTGTTTTTT